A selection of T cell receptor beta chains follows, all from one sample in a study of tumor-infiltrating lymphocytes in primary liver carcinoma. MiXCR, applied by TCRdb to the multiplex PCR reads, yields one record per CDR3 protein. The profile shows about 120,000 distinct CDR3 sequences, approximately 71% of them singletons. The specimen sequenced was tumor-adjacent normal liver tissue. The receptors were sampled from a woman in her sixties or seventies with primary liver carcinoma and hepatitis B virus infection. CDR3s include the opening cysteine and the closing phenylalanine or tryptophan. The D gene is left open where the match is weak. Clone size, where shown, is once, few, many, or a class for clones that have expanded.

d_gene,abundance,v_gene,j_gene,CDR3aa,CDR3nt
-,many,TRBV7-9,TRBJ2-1,CASSNIQGNEQFF,TGTGCCAGCAGCAACATACAGGGCAATGAGCAGTTCTTC
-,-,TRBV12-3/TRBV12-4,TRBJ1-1,CASSLQGPVGTEAFF,TGTGCCAGCAGTTTACAGGGACCCGTAGGAACTGAAGCTTTCTTT
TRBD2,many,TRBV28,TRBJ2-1,CASSFTSGRVMDEQFF,TGTGCCAGCAGTTTTACAAGCGGGAGGGTTATGGATGAGCAGTTCTTC
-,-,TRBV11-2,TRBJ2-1,CTSSLEGCRGSYNEQIF,TGTACCAGCAGCTTAGAGGGGTGCAGGGGTTCCTACAATGAGCAGATCTTC
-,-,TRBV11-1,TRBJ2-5,CASSLGLDASPETQYF,TGTGCCAGCAGCTTAGGACTGGACGCCTCACCAGAGACCCAGTACTTC
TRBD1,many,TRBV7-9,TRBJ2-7,CASSLGDSRNSYEQYF,TGTGCCAGCAGCTTAGGGGACAGTAGGAACTCCTACGAGCAGTACTTC
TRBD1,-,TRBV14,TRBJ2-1,CTSSQHPGQVVNEQFF,TGTACCAGCAGCCAACATCCGGGACAGGTGGTCAATGAGCAGTTCTTC
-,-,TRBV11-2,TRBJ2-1,CVSSLDLTGGGDEHFF,TGTGTCAGCAGCTTGGATCTGACGGGTGGGGGCGATGAGCACTTCTTC
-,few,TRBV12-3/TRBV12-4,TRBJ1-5,CASSVGSNQPQHF,TGTGCCAGCAGCGTGGGGAGTAATCAGCCCCAGCATTTT
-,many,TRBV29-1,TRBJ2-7,CSVEEQSYEQYF,TGCAGCGTTGAAGAGCAGTCCTACGAGCAGTACTTC
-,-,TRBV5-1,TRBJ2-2,CANSFESNRELFF,TGCGCCAACAGCTTCGAAAGTAACCGGGAGTTGTTTTTT
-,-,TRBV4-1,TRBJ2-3,CASSQEQLVGSTDTQYF,TGCGCCAGCAGCCAAGAACAACTAGTGGGGAGTACAGATACGCAGTATTTT
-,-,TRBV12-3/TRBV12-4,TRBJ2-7,CASNPGLVSYEQYF,TGTGCCAGCAATCCGGGGCTAGTTTCCTACGAGCAGTACTTC
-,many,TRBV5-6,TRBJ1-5,CASSLVGGTNQPQHF,TGTGCCAGCAGCTTAGTGGGGGGGACCAATCAGCCCCAGCATTTT
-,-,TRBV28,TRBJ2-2,CASIWGRYTGVLFF,TGTGCCAGCATTTGGGGACGGTACACCGGGGTGCTGTTTTTT
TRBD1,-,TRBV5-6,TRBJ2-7,CASSLDRGDYEQYF,TGTGCCAGCAGCTTGGACAGGGGAGATTACGAGCAGTACTTC
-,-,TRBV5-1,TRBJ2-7,CAISLLGGLEQYF,TGCGCCATAAGCCTCTTGGGGGGTTTGGAGCAGTACTTC
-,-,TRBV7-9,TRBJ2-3,CVSRPSTDTQYF,TGTGTCAGCAGACCCAGCACAGATACGCAGTATTTT
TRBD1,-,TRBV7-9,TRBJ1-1,CVSSDLTGEHLEAFF,TGTGTCAGCAGTGACCTGACAGGGGAGCACCTCGAAGCTTTCTTT
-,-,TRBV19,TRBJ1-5,CASSIGEGGNQPQHF,TGTGCCAGTAGTATCGGGGAGGGGGGCAATCAGCCTCAGCATTTT
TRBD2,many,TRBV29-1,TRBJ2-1,CSVGGTSGNHGNEQFF,TGCAGCGTGGGGGGGACTAGCGGAAATCACGGGAATGAGCAGTTCTTC
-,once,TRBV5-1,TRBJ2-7,CASSLGFRYYEQYF,TGCGCCAGCAGCTTGGGGTTTAGATACTACGAGCAGTACTTC
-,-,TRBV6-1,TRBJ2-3,CASSEGIGPDTQYF,TGTGCCAGTAGTGAAGGGATAGGGCCAGATACGCAGTATTTT
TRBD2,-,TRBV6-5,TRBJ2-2,CASRPTSGKNIGELSF,TGTGCCAGCAGACCGACTAGCGGGAAGAACATCGGGGAGCTGTCTTTT
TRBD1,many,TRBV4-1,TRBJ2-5,CASSQDPGGAETQYF,TGCGCCAGCAGCCAAGATCCAGGGGGCGCGGAGACCCAGTACTTC
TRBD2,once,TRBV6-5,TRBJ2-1,CASRSTLTSGFDEQFF,TGTGCCAGCAGGTCCACCCTCACTAGCGGATTCGATGAGCAGTTCTTC
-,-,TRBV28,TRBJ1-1,CASSPHGSWAQAFF,TGTGCCAGCAGTCCCCACGGGAGTTGGGCGCAAGCTTTCTTC
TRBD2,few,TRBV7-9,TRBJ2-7,CASSPGTSGRAYEQYF,TGTGCCAGCAGCCCCGGGACTAGCGGGAGGGCTTACGAGCAGTACTTC
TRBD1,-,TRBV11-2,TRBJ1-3,CANRSRPDRGAYYGNTIYF,TGTGCCAACAGGTCACGCCCGGACAGGGGAGCGTACTATGGAAACACCATATATTTT
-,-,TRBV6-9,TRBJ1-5,CASSLGQPWHF,TGTGCCAGCTCGTTGGGTCAGCCCTGGCATTTT
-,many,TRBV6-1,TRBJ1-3,CASSERGQGVGNTIYF,TGTGCCAGCAGTGAACGCGGGCAGGGAGTCGGAAACACCATATATTTT
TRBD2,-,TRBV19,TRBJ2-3,CASTRRASGRAGTDTQYF,TGTGCCAGTACCCGACGGGCTAGCGGGAGGGCCGGGACAGATACGCAGTATTTT
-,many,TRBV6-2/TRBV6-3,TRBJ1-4,CASRMGSEKLFF,TGTGCCAGCCGTATGGGGAGTGAAAAACTGTTTTTT
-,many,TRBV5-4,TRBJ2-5,CASSPTVGERETQYF,TGTGCCAGCAGCCCAACGGTAGGGGAAAGAGAGACCCAGTACTTC
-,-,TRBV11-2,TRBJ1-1,CASSTQGYTEAFF,TGTGCCAGCAGCACTCAGGGGTACACTGAAGCTTTCTTC
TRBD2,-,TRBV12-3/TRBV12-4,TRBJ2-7,CTSSLTSGTVQYF,TGTACCAGCAGTTTAACTAGCGGTACCGTGCAGTACTTC
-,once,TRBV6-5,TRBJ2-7,CNSSFSGEHEEQYF,TGTAACAGCAGTTTTTCAGGGGAACACGAAGAGCAGTATTTC
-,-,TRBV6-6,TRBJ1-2,CASSHGPRNGYGFTF,TGTGCCAGCAGCCATGGACCCCGAAACGGCTATGGCTTCACCTTC
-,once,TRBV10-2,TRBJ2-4,CAGSEMNTQYF,TGCGCCGGCAGTGAGATGAACACTCAGTACTTC
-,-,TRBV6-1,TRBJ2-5,CASRDLGAGSKEIQYF,TGTGCCAGCAGAGACCTTGGGGCAGGGTCAAAAGAGATCCAGTACTTC
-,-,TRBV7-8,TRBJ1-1,CASNIILGAEAFF,TGTGCCAGTAACATCATCTTGGGGGCTGAAGCTTTCTTT
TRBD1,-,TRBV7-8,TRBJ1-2,CASNPGQGNYGYTF,TGTGCCAGCAACCCAGGACAGGGGAACTATGGCTACACCTTC
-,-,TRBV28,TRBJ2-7,CASGSLGRPNYEQYF,TGTGCTAGCGGCTCTTTGGGGAGACCCAATTACGAGCAGTACTTC
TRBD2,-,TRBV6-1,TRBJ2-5,CASSERGLAGDLIEAQYF,TGTGCTAGCAGTGAAAGAGGGCTAGCGGGAGACCTTATAGAGGCCCAGTACTTC
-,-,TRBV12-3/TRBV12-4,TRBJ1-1,CASSPRQGRTEAFF,TGTGCCAGCAGTCCCCGCCAGGGGAGGACCGAAGCTTTCTTT
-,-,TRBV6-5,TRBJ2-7,CASREGRQTYEEYF,TGTGCCAGCAGGGAGGGACGACAGACCTACGAGGAGTACTTC
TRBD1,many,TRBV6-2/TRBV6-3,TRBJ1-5,CASSPLDRLSQPQHF,TGTGCCAGCAGTCCCCTGGACAGGCTTAGTCAGCCCCAGCATTTT
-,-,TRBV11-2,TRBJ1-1,CASSFVRQNTGAFF,TGTGCCAGCAGCTTTGTACGACAGAACACTGGAGCTTTCTTT